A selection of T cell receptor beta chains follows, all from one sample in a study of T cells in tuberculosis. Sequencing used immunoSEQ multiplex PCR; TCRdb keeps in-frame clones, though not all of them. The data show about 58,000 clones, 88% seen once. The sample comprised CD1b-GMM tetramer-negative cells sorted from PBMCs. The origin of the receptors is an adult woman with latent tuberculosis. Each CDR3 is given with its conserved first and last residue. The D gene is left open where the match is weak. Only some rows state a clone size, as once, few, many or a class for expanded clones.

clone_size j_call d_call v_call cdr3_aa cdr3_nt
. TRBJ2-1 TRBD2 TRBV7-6 CASSSGTSGLSSYNEQFF TGTGCCAGCAGCTCCGGGACTAGCGGCCTCAGCTCCTACAATGAGCAGTTCTTC
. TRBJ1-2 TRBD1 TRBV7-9 CASSHQFPGQIQDYGYTF TGTGCCAGCAGCCATCAATTTCCGGGACAGATCCAGGACTATGGCTACACCTTC
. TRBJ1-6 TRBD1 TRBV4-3 CASSQDATGANSPLHF TGCGCCAGCAGCCAAGACGCGACAGGGGCTAATTCACCCCTCCACTTT
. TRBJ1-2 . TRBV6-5 CASTLGRDGGYTF TGTGCCAGTACCTTGGGGAGGGATGGAGGCTACACCTTC
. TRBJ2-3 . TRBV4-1 CASSQEKQTQYF TGCGCCAGCAGCCAAGAAAAGCAAACGCAGTATTTT
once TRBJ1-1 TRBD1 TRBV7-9 CASSGQGNTEAFF TGTGCCAGCAGCGGACAGGGTAACACTGAAGCTTTCTTT
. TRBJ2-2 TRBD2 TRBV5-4 CASSRGLAGGLTGELFF TGTGCCAGCAGCCGTGGACTAGCGGGGGGGTTGACCGGGGAGCTGTTTTTT
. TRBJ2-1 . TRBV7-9 CASSLAGAHEQFF TGTGCCAGCAGCTTAGCGGGAGCCCATGAGCAGTTCTTC
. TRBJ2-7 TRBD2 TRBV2 CASSAGLAGEQYF TGTGCCAGCAGTGCCGGACTAGCGGGAGAGCAGTACTTC
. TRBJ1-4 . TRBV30 CAWSEAAGVEKLFF TGTGCCTGGAGTGAGGCAGCAGGGGTTGAAAAACTGTTTTTT
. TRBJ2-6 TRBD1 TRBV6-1 CASSDRVIGANVLTF TGTGCCAGCAGCGACAGGGTAATTGGGGCCAACGTCCTGACTTTC
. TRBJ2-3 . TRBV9 CASSVESGLRTDTQYF TGTGCCAGCAGCGTAGAATCGGGTCTTCGCACAGATACGCAGTATTTT
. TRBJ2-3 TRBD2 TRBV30 CASLAGFSTDTQYF TGTGCCTCATTAGCGGGATTCAGCACAGATACGCAGTATTTT
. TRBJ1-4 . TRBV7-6 CASSLGGRIEKLFF TGTGCCAGCAGCTTAGGGGGGCGGATAGAAAAACTGTTTTTT
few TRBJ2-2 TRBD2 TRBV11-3 CASSSRILAGISNTGELFF TGTGCCAGCAGCTCCCGTATCCTAGCGGGAATTTCGAACACCGGGGAGCTGTTTTTT